This T cell receptor beta chain was profiled in a study of blood T cell repertoires in COVID-19. Overall study: Sites across the United States, Italy and Spain contributed samples from acute and convalescent COVID-19. PBMCs, B-cell-depleted T cells, or T cells provided the cDNA or gDNA that made up the material.

In the source study's methods: The assay estimated nucleated cells by amplifying reference gene primers. Generated by immunoSEQ multiplex PCR, the TCRdb table keeps only in-frame clones and is missing some. That table furnishes V, J and clone size, whereas the DNA furnished D and trimming. Seen here are about 94,000 clones, about 80% observed once, and the top ten hold around 6.5%. This CDR3 region has 13 residues. Germline CDR1 and CDR2: SGHRS and YFSETQ. Trimming took 0 bases from V and 6 from J, leaving 9 bases between them. This TCR was recovered from a man aged 55 to 69 with acute or convalescent COVID-19. The specimen was peripheral blood. The chain links TRBV5-1 to TRBJ1-1; D not resolved. CDR3 sequence reads: CASSLAEGSEAFF. The CDR3 coding sequence is TGCGCCAGCAGCTTGGCCGAGGGCTCTGAAGCTTTCTTT. Drawing the rest from reference TRBV5-1 and TRBJ1-1, the complete variable domain is KAGVTQTPRYLIKTRGQQVTLSCSPISGHRSVSWYQQTPGQGLQFLFEYFSETQRNKGNFPGRFSGRQFSNSRSEMNVSTLELGDSALYLCASSLAEGSEAFFGQGTRLTVV.